These 10 T cell receptor beta chains originate from one sample sequenced in a study of T cells in Graves' hyperthyroidism and ophthalmopathy. TCR beta CDR3 sequences were amplified from RNA transcripts. An initial round of RT-PCR targeting the TCR CDR3 relied on the HTBI primer set. TCRdb reprocessed the multiplex PCR reads via MiXCR and lists one record per CDR3 protein. Of 300,000 to 350,000 distinct CDR3 sequences listed, roughly 20% were seen once; the top ten hold about 53%. Sequencing used blood. These receptors were obtained from a woman in her forties or fifties with Graves' hyperthyroidism.

This clonotype was counted many times. The chain combines TRBV20-1 with TRBJ2-3; D might be TRBD2 (6 bases). Per germline, CDR1 DFQATT and CDR2 SNEGSKA (reference sequence). The CDR3 loop spans 19 amino acids. The V and J ends lost 0 bases and 0 bases respectively, with 22 bases between them. The CDR3 region has the DNA TGCAGTGCTAGAGATAACGGAGAGAGGGGACTCCTAAGCACAGATACGCAGTATTTT. As protein: CSARDNGERGLLSTDTQYF.

This clonotype was found a few times. The chain carries TRBV7-3 and TRBJ2-2, with 8 bases matching TRBD2. This CDR3 is built from 16 residues. CDR1 is SGHTA and CDR2 is FQGTGA in the germline V gene. V shed 4 bases, J shed 6 bases, and the junction held 10 bases outside the gene matches. The CDR3 DNA sequence: TGTGCCAGCAGCTGGGGAGTTAGCGGGACTGCCGGGGAGCTGTTTTTT. It specifies CASSWGVSGTAGELFF. Full variable domain (outside the CDR3, taken from reference TRBV7-3 and TRBJ2-2): GAGVSQTPSNKVTEKGKYVELRCDPISGHTALYWYRQSLGQGPEFLIYFQGTGAADDSGLPNDRFFAVRPEGSVSTLKIQRTERGDSAVYLCASSWGVSGTAGELFFGEGSRLTVL.

The chain combines TRBV6-1 with TRBJ2-6; D call uncertain. This CDR3 has 14 residues. Germline CDR1 MNHNS, CDR2 SASEGT. Trimming pared 7 bases from V and 0 bases from J, leaving 7 bases between. CDR3 protein: CASTATSGANVLTF. DNA of the CDR3: TGTGCCAGCACGGCAACCTCTGGGGCCAACGTCCTGACTTTC.

The rearrangement uses TRBV19 and TRBJ2-7; 7 bases agree with TRBD1. The CDR3 extends over 14 amino acids. Germline V gene lookup returns CDR1 LNHDA and CDR2 SQIVND (reference sequence). V lost 5 bases and J lost 2; bases outside the gene matches: 6. This CDR3 is CASSSIQGPYEQYF. The CDR3, as DNA: TGTGCCAGTAGTTCAATACAGGGGCCCTACGAGCAGTACTTC.

This clonotype was recorded many times. This chain links TRBV30 with TRBJ1-4; no clear D gene. The germline V and J ends were trimmed by 2 bases and 6 bases, with 16 bases remaining between them. Germline V gene lookup returns CDR1 GTSNPN and CDR2 SVGIG (reference sequence). The CDR3 is 15 residues long. The CDR3 coding sequence is TGTGCCTGGAGTCTACACAGAACGGTAGATGAAAAACTGTTTTTT. Encoded protein: CAWSLHRTVDEKLFF.

In its sample, this clonotype was seen a few times. The V gene is TRBV30, the J gene TRBJ2-2, with 9 bases aligning to TRBD2. Germline V CDR1 and CDR2: GTSNPN, SVGIG (reference sequence). The CDR3 is made up of 17 amino acids. Losses at the gene ends were 4 bases for V and 0 bases for J; bases not matched to a gene: 9. The chain's CDR3 is CAWISSGAVSNTGELFF. The CDR3 bases are TGTGCCTGGATCTCTAGCGGGGCGGTCTCGAACACCGGGGAGCTGTTTTTT.

The rearrangement uses TRBV3-1 and TRBJ1-4, with D perhaps TRBD1 (6 bases). Germline-derived CDR1 and CDR2 are LGHDT and YNNKEL (reference sequence). This CDR3 spans 14 amino acids. Between the trimmed V and J ends, which lost 4 bases and 5 bases, there was a span of 11 bases. In DNA, the CDR3 is TGTGCCAGCAGCCCTTCGGGACAAAATGAAAAACTGTTTTTT. Its translation is CASSPSGQNEKLFF.

J is TRBJ2-2 and V is TRBV7-3; D unclear. Trimming took off 3 bases at V and 5 bases at J, with 7 bases between the two ends. This CDR3 is 13 amino acids long. Germline CDR1 SGHTA, CDR2 FQGTGA. The DNA for the CDR3 is TGTGCCAGCAGCTTTGAGGTTACCGGGGAGCTGTTTTTT. This gives the protein CASSFEVTGELFF.

This sequence joins TRBV3-1 and TRBJ1-3; D gene unclear. Germline values: CDR1 LGHDT, CDR2 YNNKEL (reference sequence). This CDR3 comprises 15 residues. V dropped 0 bases and J dropped 0 bases, with 6 bases sitting between them. DNA of the CDR3: TGTGCCAGCAGCCAAGATTTGGACTCTGGAAACACCATATATTTT. Translation: CASSQDLDSGNTIYF.

This clonotype occurred many times. The chain employs TRBV5-1 and TRBJ2-1; 7 positions match TRBD2. The germline gives CDR1 SGHRS, CDR2 YFSETQ. This CDR3 has 16 amino acids. V gave up 4 bases and J gave up 7 bases; unmatched junction bases: 14. The CDR3 loop is CASSGRLTGGANEQFF. The CDR3 DNA follows: TGCGCCAGCAGCGGGAGGCTCACGGGGGGAGCGAATGAGCAGTTCTTC. Filled out from reference TRBV5-1 and TRBJ2-1, the complete variable domain reads KAGVTQTPRYLIKTRGQQVTLSCSPISGHRSVSWYQQTPGQGLQFLFEYFSETQRNKGNFPGRFSGRQFSNSRSEMNVSTLELGDSALYLCASSGRLTGGANEQFFGPGTRLTVL.